A single T cell receptor beta chain is shown here with its context. Looked up from germline, CDR1 is SGDLS and CDR2 is YYNGEE. V lost 4 bases to trimming and J lost 3 bases, with 13 bases between them. This CDR3 comprises 14 residues. During active infection, Seattle patients enrolled and were then monitored through disease. Authors' data handling: Amplification with reference gene primers provided the estimates of nucleated cell counts. The protocol was immunoSEQ multiplex PCR, while the TCRdb copy is restricted to in-frame clones and leaves out a portion. V and J calls and clone size come straight from that table; D and trimming were deduced from the DNA. The data contain about 180,000 clones, about 81% of them seen just once; the ten biggest clones take up around 11%. The data are from a study of blood T cell repertoires in COVID-19. About the study: Samples representing acute and convalescent COVID-19 were sourced from the United States, Italy and Spain. Sources were T cells, B-cell-depleted T cells, or PBMCs; the material itself was cDNA or gDNA.

This sequence joins TRBV9 and TRBJ1-1; a weak D match, TRBD1 (6 bases). Sequenced sample: peripheral blood. The TCR sequence derives from a woman older than 75 with COVID-19, enrolled during active disease. The CDR3 DNA is TGTGCCAGCAGCATCAGGGGACGGGACACTGAAGCTTTCTTT. This encodes CASSIRGRDTEAFF.